What follows are 18 T cell receptor beta chains derived from one specimen sequenced in a study of technical replicates of blood from a handful of donors. Produced via immunoSEQ multiplex PCR; TCRdb's table is partial and in-frame only. The sample shows tens of thousands of clones, about 95% of them seen only once. The source material was PBMCs. All receptors come from a human donor in good health. Some clones in this sample may be carry-over from other donors' samples.

This chain's CDR3 is CASSLAGQGRLGYTF. CDR3 DNA: TGCGCCAGCAGCTTGGCAGGACAGGGGAGGCTTGGCTACACCTTC. This chain links TRBV5-1 with TRBJ1-2, with 9 positions matching TRBD1. Germline CDR1 SGHRS, CDR2 YFSETQ. The CDR3 has 15 amino acids. Germline trimming cut 0 bases from V and 7 bases from J; bases unmatched to any gene: 7.

The J gene is TRBJ2-2, the V gene TRBV29-1; 7 nucleotides line up with TRBD2. Germline assignment: CDR1 SQVTM and CDR2 ANQGSEA. The CDR3 totals 10 residues. Here the CDR3 DNA reads TGCGGGGGAGGGGTCGGGGAGCTGTTTTTT. Its translation is CGGGVGELFF.

The chain employs TRBV6-5 and TRBJ1-2, with 9 bases fitting TRBD1. The J segment lost 4 bases and the V segment lost 5 bases, leaving 8 bases of the junction unmatched. This CDR3 has 15 amino acids. CDR1 is MNHEY and CDR2 is SVGAGI in the germline V gene. The CDR3 spells CASSTLTGGGYGYTF. CDR3 nucleotide sequence: TGTGCCAGCAGTACATTAACAGGGGGCGGCTATGGCTACACCTTC.

This chain uses TRBV13 with TRBJ2-3; 12 positions agree with TRBD2. CDR1 and CDR2 (germline): PRHDT, FYEKMQ (reference sequence). The CDR3 covers 17 residues. The junction had 3 bases not matched to a gene; V was cut back by 0 bases and J by 2 bases. CDR3 sequence (DNA): TGTGCCAGCAGCTTAGGGGCTAGCGGGGGGGTCACAGATACGCAGTATTTT. Its protein product is CASSLGASGGVTDTQYF.

CDR3 residues: CASSLQGAGYNEQFF. CDR3 DNA: TGTGCCAGCAGCTTGCAGGGGGCTGGGTACAATGAGCAGTTCTTC. V and J are TRBV5-5 and TRBJ2-1, with TRBD1 matching over 8 bases. Germline V gene sequence: CDR1 SGHKS, CDR2 YYEKEE (reference sequence). The CDR3 has 15 amino acids. V lost 1 base, J lost 4 bases, and 4 bases stayed unmatched.

The chain uses TRBV9 and TRBJ2-5; 9 nucleotides match TRBD1. CDR3 length: 14 residues. Germline V gives CDR1 SGDLS, CDR2 YYNGEE. The ends lost 3 bases at V and 4 bases at J; junction bases unmatched: 4. DNA of the CDR3: TGTGCCAGCAGCGAAGGACAGGGGCCAGAGACCCAGTACTTC. Translated, it gives CASSEGQGPETQYF.

V gene TRBV9 combines with J gene TRBJ2-7, with D possibly being TRBD2 (5 bases). Trimming removed 2 bases at V and 0 bases at J, with 15 bases between. The length of the CDR3 is 16 residues. CDR1 SGDLS and CDR2 YYNGEE come from the germline V gene. The CDR3 loop is CASSVRGDGGSYEQYF. CDR3 nucleotide sequence: TGTGCCAGCAGCGTCCGGGGAGATGGCGGCTCCTACGAGCAGTACTTC.

The V and J genes are TRBV4-1 and TRBJ1-2, with unresolved D. The germline V gene has CDR1 MGHRA and CDR2 YSYEKL. The V and J ends lost 4 bases and 0 bases respectively, with 18 bases between them. The CDR3 runs to 17 residues. This chain's CDR3 is CASSPRPEDATNYGYTF. DNA of the CDR3: TGCGCCAGCAGCCCCCGGCCGGAGGACGCTACTAACTATGGCTACACCTTC.

The rearrangement uses TRBV7-8 and TRBJ2-5; 9 bases are shared with TRBD2. Germline V gene data show CDR1 as SGHVS and CDR2 as FQNEAQ. Germline trimming cut 1 base from V and 2 bases from J; bases unmatched to any gene: 5. CDR3 length: 16 residues. In nucleotides, the CDR3 is TGTGCCAGCAGCTTAGGCGCGGGGGGGCGTCAAGAGACCCAGTACTTC. This gives the protein CASSLGAGGRQETQYF. The full variable domain, in which reference TRBV7-8 and TRBJ2-5 provide the parts outside the CDR3, is GAGVSQSPRYKVAKRGQDVALRCDPISGHVSLFWYQQALGQGPEFLTYFQNEAQLDKSGLPSDRFFAERPEGSVSTLKIQRTQQEDSAVYLCASSLGAGGRQETQYFGPGTRLLVL.

This chain uses TRBV5-1 with TRBJ1-2; the D gene is possibly TRBD1 (5 bases). V was shortened by 7 bases and J by 2 bases, with 18 bases between the two germline ends. This CDR3 is 15 amino acids long. The germline V gene has CDR1 SGHRS and CDR2 YFSETQ. The CDR3 protein is CASRPPTERNYGYTF. CDR3 in DNA: TGCGCCAGCCGCCCTCCGACAGAGCGAAACTATGGCTACACCTTC.

V is TRBV18 and J is TRBJ2-5, with 8 bases identical to TRBD1. CDR3 size: 15 residues. Per the germline V gene, CDR1 is KGHSH and CDR2 is LQKENI. The ends lost 3 bases at V and 2 bases at J; junction bases unmatched: 5. CDR3 nucleotides: TGTGCCAGCTCACCGGCCAGACAGGGGCAAGAGACCCAGTACTTC. It codes for CASSPARQGQETQYF.

This sequence joins TRBV7-2 and TRBJ2-2; 8 bases fit TRBD2. The CDR3 consists of 16 residues. Germline V CDR1 and CDR2: SGHTA, FQGNSA. V was pared by 7 bases and J by 9 bases, with 16 bases of the junction left unmatched. The CDR3 bases are TGTGCCAGCACACCTGCGGGAGGAATTTACTCCTGGGAGCTGTTTTTT. Translated, it gives CASTPAGGIYSWELFF.

In this sample, this clone turned up once. The CDR3 nucleotides are TGTGCCAGCTCACCAGGGCCGGAAATACATGGCTACACCTTC. This codes for CASSPGPEIHGYTF. This chain connects TRBV18 to TRBJ1-2; D call uncertain. V lost 2 bases, J lost 6 bases, and 13 bases lay in between. CDR1 KGHSH and CDR2 LQKENI come from the germline V gene. This CDR3 is built from 14 residues. The full variable domain, with the rest looked up from reference TRBV18 and TRBJ1-2, is NAGVMQNPRHLVRRRGQEARLRCSPMKGHSHVYWYRQLPEEGLKFMVYLQKENIIDESGMPKERFSAEFPKEGPSILRIQQVVRGDSAAYFCASSPGPEIHGYTFGSGTRLTVV.

The chain joins TRBV5-6 to TRBJ2-6; D uncertain. The ends were cut back, 3 bases at V and 0 bases at J, with 4 bases in the middle. Germline-derived CDR1 and CDR2 are SGHDT and YYEEEE. The CDR3 is 14 residues long. The CDR3 loop reads CASSSSSGANVLTF. The CDR3, as DNA: TGTGCCAGCAGCTCCTCCTCTGGGGCCAACGTCCTGACTTTC.

The V call is TRBV6-1, the J call TRBJ1-1; 9 positions match TRBD1. V was pared by 6 bases and J by 4 bases, with 6 bases of the junction left unmatched. This CDR3 contains 14 residues. Germline V lookup: CDR1 MNHNS, CDR2 SASEGT. In nucleotides, the CDR3 is TGTGCCAGCAGGGAAACAGGGGGCGTCACTGAAGCTTTCTTT. Its translation: CASRETGGVTEAFF.

The DNA of the CDR3 is TGTGCCAGCAGTTACCGGACAGGGCTAGAGCAGTACTTC. Its protein product is CASSYRTGLEQYF. The V gene is TRBV6-5, the J gene TRBJ2-7; 8 bases are a match to TRBD1. The germline gives CDR1 MNHEY, CDR2 SVGAGI. The CDR3 is 13 residues long. V was pared by 2 bases and J by 7 bases, with 4 bases of the junction left unmatched.

This clone was observed once. This rearrangement joins TRBV7-2 to TRBJ2-3; D remains unclear. V was cut by 3 bases and J by 0 bases, with 7 bases left in between. CDR1 SGHTA and CDR2 FQGNSA come from the germline V gene. The CDR3 sequence is 14 residues long. CDR3 residues: CASSFDSSTDTQYF. The CDR3 nucleotides are TGTGCCAGCAGCTTCGATAGCAGCACAGATACGCAGTATTTT.

The chain combines TRBV15 with TRBJ2-5; maybe TRBD2 (5 bases). V was shortened by 0 bases and J by 2 bases, with 13 bases between the two germline ends. The CDR3 extends over 16 amino acids. The germline V gene has CDR1 LNHNV and CDR2 YYDKDF (reference sequence). CDR3 loop: CATSRELSGGQETQYF. The CDR3 region has the DNA TGTGCCACCAGCAGAGAGCTATCTGGCGGGCAAGAGACCCAGTACTTC.